The rows below give T cell receptor beta chains drawn from one sample of a study of T cell responses to AZD1222 COVID-19 vaccine. Some clones are missing from TCRdb's copy, which holds only in-frame ones; the method was immunoSEQ multiplex PCR. In the table there are some 190,000 clones, 80% to 90% of which are singletons. This specimen consisted of peripheral blood, obtained on day 0 of AZD1222 vaccination. The receptors come from an adult in good health. Both conserved end residues are part of each CDR3. D genes are given only for firm matches. Size values are once, few and many counts, or a class for expanded clones, and some rows have none.

CDR3 protein: CASGSNRQKVTSRTLSYNEQFF
CDR3 DNA: TGTGCTAGTGGTTCCAACCGCCAAAAAGTAACTAGCCGTACCCTATCCTACAATGAGCAGTTCTTC
J gene: TRBJ2-1
D gene: .
clone size: .
V gene: TRBV12-5

CDR3 protein: CASSGRWTVSFDQPQHF
CDR3 DNA: TGTGCCAGCAGTGGGCGGTGGACAGTCTCCTTTGATCAGCCCCAGCATTTT
J gene: TRBJ1-5
D gene: .
clone size: .
V gene: TRBV25-1

CDR3 protein: CASPHLSPRDGYTF
CDR3 DNA: TGTGCCAGCCCCCATCTGAGTCCCCGCGATGGCTACACCTTC
J gene: TRBJ1-2
D gene: .
clone size: .
V gene: TRBV21-1

CDR3 protein: CASSRLKSFPTAYSNQPQHF
CDR3 DNA: TGCGCCAGCAGCCGCCTAAAGAGTTTTCCGACAGCTTATAGCAATCAGCCCCAGCATTTT
J gene: TRBJ1-5
D gene: .
clone size: few
V gene: TRBV5-1

CDR3 protein: CASSRDRNYGYTF
CDR3 DNA: TGTGCCAGCAGCCGTGACAGAAACTATGGCTACACCTTC
J gene: TRBJ1-2
D gene: .
clone size: .
V gene: TRBV12-3/TRBV12-4

CDR3 protein: CASSLSRAETDTQYF
CDR3 DNA: TGTGCCAGCAGCTTAAGTCGAGCGGAAACAGATACGCAGTATTTT
J gene: TRBJ2-3
D gene: .
clone size: .
V gene: TRBV7-2

CDR3 protein: CAGAGGLTYEQYF
CDR3 DNA: TGTGCCGGGGCGGGGGGGCTGACCTACGAGCAGTACTTC
J gene: TRBJ2-7
D gene: TRBD2
clone size: .
V gene: TRBV30

CDR3 protein: CSASPTGLAEQYF
CDR3 DNA: TGCAGTGCTAGTCCCACAGGGCTAGCCGAGCAGTACTTC
J gene: TRBJ2-7
D gene: .
clone size: .
V gene: TRBV20-1

CDR3 protein: CASSPVLAGEETQYF
CDR3 DNA: TGTGCCAGCAGCCCCGTTTTAGCGGGGGAAGAGACCCAGTACTTC
J gene: TRBJ2-5
D gene: TRBD2
clone size: .
V gene: TRBV3-1/TRBV3-2

CDR3 protein: CASSEDRRLGYTF
CDR3 DNA: TGTGCCAGCAGCGAGGACAGACGCCTGGGCTACACCTTC
J gene: TRBJ1-2
D gene: .
clone size: .
V gene: TRBV7-2

CDR3 protein: CASSLNRVAYEQYF
CDR3 DNA: TGTGCCAGCAGTTTGAACAGGGTTGCCTACGAGCAGTACTTC
J gene: TRBJ2-7
D gene: .
clone size: once
V gene: TRBV27

CDR3 protein: CASSHLQVQPQHF
CDR3 DNA: TGCGCCAGCAGCCATCTACAGGTCCAGCCCCAGCATTTT
J gene: TRBJ1-5
D gene: .
clone size: .
V gene: TRBV5-1

CDR3 protein: CASSLGIVDVGYTF
CDR3 DNA: TGTGCCAGCAGCTTGGGGATTGTGGATGTGGGCTACACCTTC
J gene: TRBJ1-2
D gene: .
clone size: once
V gene: TRBV7-9

CDR3 protein: CASTARLNEKLFF
CDR3 DNA: TGTGCCAGCACGGCACGGCTTAATGAAAAACTGTTTTTT
J gene: TRBJ1-4
D gene: .
clone size: .
V gene: TRBV6-5

CDR3 protein: CASSQDIRDEKLFF
CDR3 DNA: TGCGCCAGCAGCCAAGATATAAGGGATGAAAAACTGTTTTTT
J gene: TRBJ1-4
D gene: .
clone size: .
V gene: TRBV4-3

CDR3 protein: CASSRLAGGAADTQYF
CDR3 DNA: TGCGCCAGCAGCAGACTCGCCGGGGGGGCAGCAGATACGCAGTATTTT
J gene: TRBJ2-3
D gene: TRBD2
clone size: .
V gene: TRBV10-2

CDR3 protein: CASSALSRQINQPQHF
CDR3 DNA: TGTGCCAGCAGTGCCCTATCTCGACAAATTAATCAGCCCCAGCATTTT
J gene: TRBJ1-5
D gene: .
clone size: .
V gene: TRBV25-1

CDR3 protein: CASSRQHGGNTIYF
CDR3 DNA: TGTGCCAGCAGCCGGCAACATGGTGGAAACACCATATATTTT
J gene: TRBJ1-3
D gene: .
clone size: .
V gene: TRBV3-1/TRBV3-2

CDR3 protein: CASSSIRDRGSYGYTF
CDR3 DNA: TGCGCCAGCAGCTCAATCCGGGACAGGGGGAGCTATGGCTACACCTTC
J gene: TRBJ1-2
D gene: TRBD1
clone size: .
V gene: TRBV5-1

CDR3 protein: CASGQGGSEQYF
CDR3 DNA: TGTGCCAGTGGACAGGGTGGCTCCGAGCAGTACTTC
J gene: TRBJ2-7
D gene: TRBD1
clone size: .
V gene: TRBV6-6

CDR3 protein: CASSYGTADLYGYTF
CDR3 DNA: TGTGCCAGCAGTTACGGCACAGCGGACCTATATGGCTACACCTTC
J gene: TRBJ1-2
D gene: .
clone size: .
V gene: TRBV6-6

CDR3 protein: CASRLDTLLGEQYF
CDR3 DNA: TGTGCCAGCAGGTTGGACACCCTTCTAGGCGAGCAGTACTTC
J gene: TRBJ2-7
D gene: .
clone size: .
V gene: TRBV6-5

CDR3 protein: CASSPPRTGNGNTIYF
CDR3 DNA: TGTGCCAGCTCACCACCAAGGACAGGAAATGGAAACACCATATATTTT
J gene: TRBJ1-3
D gene: TRBD1
clone size: few
V gene: TRBV18

CDR3 protein: CAISAQQGDYGYTF
CDR3 DNA: TGTGCCATCAGTGCCCAACAAGGAGACTATGGCTACACCTTC
J gene: TRBJ1-2
D gene: .
clone size: .
V gene: TRBV10-3

CDR3 protein: CASSLRGPGQGEETQYF
CDR3 DNA: TGTGCCAGCAGCTTGAGAGGGCCGGGACAGGGGGAAGAGACCCAGTACTTC
J gene: TRBJ2-5
D gene: TRBD1
clone size: .
V gene: TRBV7-3

CDR3 protein: CASSVTGGGRYGYTF
CDR3 DNA: TGTGCCAGTAGTGTGACAGGGGGCGGTCGCTATGGCTACACCTTC
J gene: TRBJ1-2
D gene: TRBD1
clone size: .
V gene: TRBV19

CDR3 protein: CASSSALPSTDTQYF
CDR3 DNA: TGTGCCAGCAGCTCGGCATTACCTAGCACAGATACGCAGTATTTT
J gene: TRBJ2-3
D gene: .
clone size: .
V gene: TRBV11-2

CDR3 protein: CASRKLDRDRGPEAFF
CDR3 DNA: TGTGCAAGTCGGAAATTGGACCGGGACAGGGGGCCTGAAGCTTTCTTT
J gene: TRBJ1-1
D gene: .
clone size: .
V gene: TRBV12-2

CDR3 protein: CASSQESFRLAGNKYEQYF
CDR3 DNA: TGCGCCAGCAGCCAAGAAAGTTTTAGATTAGCGGGGAATAAATACGAGCAGTACTTC
J gene: TRBJ2-7
D gene: TRBD2
clone size: .
V gene: TRBV4-1

CDR3 protein: CASSTLGVYGYTF
CDR3 DNA: TGTGCCAGCAGCACGCTCGGGGTCTATGGCTACACCTTC
J gene: TRBJ1-2
D gene: .
clone size: .
V gene: TRBV11-2

CDR3 protein: CASSIRTAYEQYF
CDR3 DNA: TGTGCCAGTAGTATCCGGACGGCCTACGAGCAGTACTTC
J gene: TRBJ2-7
D gene: .
clone size: .
V gene: TRBV19

CDR3 protein: CASTRQGSPGTEAFF
CDR3 DNA: TGTGCCAGCACCCGACAGGGGAGCCCGGGCACTGAAGCTTTCTTT
J gene: TRBJ1-1
D gene: TRBD1
clone size: .
V gene: TRBV2

CDR3 protein: CASSQVGGRGQPQHF
CDR3 DNA: TGCGCCAGCAGCCAAGTAGGGGGTCGGGGTCAGCCCCAGCATTTT
J gene: TRBJ1-5
D gene: .
clone size: .
V gene: TRBV4-1

CDR3 protein: CATARDQVSGEQFF
CDR3 DNA: TGTGCCACGGCACGGGACCAAGTTTCAGGGGAGCAGTTCTTC
J gene: TRBJ2-1
D gene: .
clone size: .
V gene: TRBV19

CDR3 protein: CASSLAGTGGTEAFF
CDR3 DNA: TGCGCCAGCAGCTTGGCTGGGACAGGGGGGACTGAAGCTTTCTTT
J gene: TRBJ1-1
D gene: TRBD1
clone size: .
V gene: TRBV5-1

CDR3 protein: CAIEPSGMPCPEAFF
CDR3 DNA: TGTGCCATCGAGCCCTCAGGAATGCCTTGCCCTGAAGCTTTCTTT
J gene: TRBJ1-1
D gene: .
clone size: .
V gene: TRBV10-3

CDR3 protein: CATSRESSSYNEQFF
CDR3 DNA: TGTGCCACCAGTCGGGAGAGTAGCTCCTACAATGAGCAGTTCTTC
J gene: TRBJ2-1
D gene: .
clone size: .
V gene: TRBV15

CDR3 protein: CASSEGTGRYEQYF
CDR3 DNA: TGTGCCAGCAGTGAAGGGACAGGGCGCTACGAGCAGTACTTC
J gene: TRBJ2-7
D gene: TRBD1
clone size: .
V gene: TRBV6-1

CDR3 protein: CASSSISTAGELFF
CDR3 DNA: TGCGCCAGCAGTTCTATCTCGACGGCGGGGGAGCTGTTTTTT
J gene: TRBJ2-2
D gene: .
clone size: .
V gene: TRBV5-1

CDR3 protein: CASIRTGYFEQYF
CDR3 DNA: TGTGCCAGCATCAGGACAGGATACTTCGAGCAGTACTTC
J gene: TRBJ2-7
D gene: TRBD1
clone size: .
V gene: TRBV28

CDR3 protein: CASSRTGGETQYF
CDR3 DNA: TGTGCCAGCAGCCGGACAGGGGGCGAGACCCAGTACTTC
J gene: TRBJ2-5
D gene: TRBD1
clone size: .
V gene: TRBV12-3/TRBV12-4

CDR3 protein: CASSPQGNTEAFF
CDR3 DNA: TGTGCCAGCTCACCACAGGGGAACACTGAAGCTTTCTTT
J gene: TRBJ1-1
D gene: .
clone size: .
V gene: TRBV18

CDR3 protein: CASSQDRPTSSTDTQYF
CDR3 DNA: TGCGCCAGCAGCCAAGATCGTCCGACTAGCAGTACAGATACGCAGTATTTT
J gene: TRBJ2-3
D gene: TRBD2
clone size: .
V gene: TRBV4-1

CDR3 protein: CASSHATSEPPRGQYF
CDR3 DNA: TGTGCCAGCAGCCATGCCACTAGCGAACCCCCAAGGGGGCAGTACTTC
J gene: TRBJ2-7
D gene: TRBD2
clone size: .
V gene: TRBV3-1/TRBV3-2

CDR3 protein: CASSLGEGRRTEAFF
CDR3 DNA: TGTGCCAGCTCACTGGGAGAGGGGAGGAGAACTGAAGCTTTCTTT
J gene: TRBJ1-1
D gene: .
clone size: .
V gene: TRBV18

CDR3 protein: CASSQGRGPYEQYF
CDR3 DNA: TGTGCCAGCAGCCAAGGTAGGGGCCCCTACGAGCAGTACTTC
J gene: TRBJ2-7
D gene: .
clone size: .
V gene: TRBV14

CDR3 protein: CASSSWGAQTEAFF
CDR3 DNA: TGTGCCAGCAGCTCATGGGGGGCCCAAACTGAAGCTTTCTTT
J gene: TRBJ1-1
D gene: .
clone size: .
V gene: TRBV11-2

CDR3 protein: CASSFKTYEQYF
CDR3 DNA: TGTGCCAGCAGTTTCAAAACCTACGAGCAGTACTTC
J gene: TRBJ2-7
D gene: .
clone size: .
V gene: TRBV12-3/TRBV12-4

CDR3 protein: CASSLRGVGGNTIYF
CDR3 DNA: TGTGCCAGCAGTTTACGGGGGGTAGGGGGAAACACCATATATTTT
J gene: TRBJ1-3
D gene: .
clone size: .
V gene: TRBV27

CDR3 protein: CASSDQLQETQYF
CDR3 DNA: TGTGCCAGCAGTGATCAGTTACAAGAGACCCAGTACTTC
J gene: TRBJ2-5
D gene: .
clone size: .
V gene: TRBV2

CDR3 protein: CASSLASPGEQYF
CDR3 DNA: TGTGCCAGCAGCTTGGCCAGCCCCGGTGAGCAGTACTTC
J gene: TRBJ2-7
D gene: .
clone size: .
V gene: TRBV5-4

CDR3 protein: CASSGGLGGYTF
CDR3 DNA: TGTGCCAGTAGTGGGGGCTTAGGAGGCTACACCTTC
J gene: TRBJ1-2
D gene: .
clone size: .
V gene: TRBV19

CDR3 protein: CASSQLAGQGGEQYF
CDR3 DNA: TGTGCCAGCAGCCAATTGGCGGGGCAGGGCGGAGAGCAGTACTTC
J gene: TRBJ2-7
D gene: .
clone size: .
V gene: TRBV16

CDR3 protein: CASSQEGVRGAYGYTF
CDR3 DNA: TGTGCCAGCAGCCAAGAGGGGGTCAGGGGGGCCTATGGCTACACCTTC
J gene: TRBJ1-2
D gene: TRBD1
clone size: .
V gene: TRBV3-1/TRBV3-2